The entry below describes one T cell receptor beta chain. The antigen is unknown. These data belong to a study of T cells in Graves' hyperthyroidism and ophthalmopathy. Diagnosis of hyperthyroidism was new in patients aged 18 to 65, and its duration was under 2 months. Diagnosing involved the use of clinical symptoms, serum thyroxine and TRAb, thyroid ultrasound and orbital computed tomography. TCR beta CDR3 region amplification was performed from RNA transcripts. HTBI primers drove first-round RT-PCR of the TCR CDR3. MiXCR was run by TCRdb on the multiplex PCR reads, yielding one entry per CDR3 protein. The table records some 510,000 distinct CDR3 sequences, around 45% of them present only once. Study results and limitations: Using 13 V-J features, a model discriminated ophthalmopathy from stable hyperthyroidism. Blood also held most thyroid clonotypes expanded beyond 0.001.

The length of the CDR3 is 15 residues. Trimming removed 3 bases at V and 0 bases at J, with 6 bases between. Germline assignment: CDR1 ENHRY and CDR2 SYGVKD. The chain is built from TRBV10-3 and TRBJ2-6; no definite D call. Sample: peripheral blood or thyroid tissue (not recorded which). The sequence was collected from a woman aged 18-35 years with Graves' hyperthyroidism. The CDR3 sequence: CAISEEFSGANVLTF. CDR3 DNA sequence: TGTGCCATCAGTGAAGAATTCTCTGGGGCCAACGTCCTGACTTTC.